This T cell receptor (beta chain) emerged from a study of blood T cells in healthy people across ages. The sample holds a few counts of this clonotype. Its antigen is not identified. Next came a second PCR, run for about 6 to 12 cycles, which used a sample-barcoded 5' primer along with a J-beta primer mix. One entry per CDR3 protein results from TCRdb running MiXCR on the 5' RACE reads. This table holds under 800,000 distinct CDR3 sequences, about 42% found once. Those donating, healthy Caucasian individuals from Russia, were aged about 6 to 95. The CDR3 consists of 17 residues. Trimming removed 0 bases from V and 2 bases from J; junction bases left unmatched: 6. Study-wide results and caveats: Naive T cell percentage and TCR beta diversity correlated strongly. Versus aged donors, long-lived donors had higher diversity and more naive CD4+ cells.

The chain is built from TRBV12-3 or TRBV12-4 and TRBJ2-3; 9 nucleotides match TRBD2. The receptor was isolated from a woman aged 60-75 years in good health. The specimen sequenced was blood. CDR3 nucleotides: TGTGCCAGCAGTTTAGCATCCGGCGGGGGGGCCACAGATACGCAGTATTTT. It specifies CASSLASGGGATDTQYF.